Below, one T cell receptor beta chain is given with its context. Per the study methods: It was from reference gene primer amplification that nucleated cell counts were estimated. The repertoire was sequenced with immunoSEQ multiplex PCR; TCRdb's copy has only in-frame clones and lacks some. V, J and clone size were drawn from that table, and D and trimming were deduced from the DNA. The sample gives around 250,000 clones, approximately 82% of which show up once; roughly 4.5% is in the top ten. The data originate from a study of blood T cell repertoires in COVID-19. As for the study in general: Samples came from the United States, Italy and Spain, spanning acute and convalescent COVID-19. T cells, B-cell-depleted T cells, or PBMCs supplied cDNA or gDNA.

V shed 3 bases and J 3 bases; nucleotides not matched to a gene: 4. Germline V CDR1 and CDR2: KGHSH, LQKENI. This CDR3 region has 15 residues. This clonotype originated in a man aged 55 to 70 who had recovered from COVID-19. The V gene is TRBV18, the J gene TRBJ2-5, with TRBD1 identical over 10 bases. The sequencing input was peripheral blood. The CDR3: CASSPRTGGKETQYF. CDR3 nucleotides: TGTGCCAGCTCACCGCGGACAGGGGGGAAAGAGACCCAGTACTTC. The full variable domain, in which reference TRBV18 and TRBJ2-5 provide the parts outside the CDR3, is NAGVMQNPRHLVRRRGQEARLRCSPMKGHSHVYWYRQLPEEGLKFMVYLQKENIIDESGMPKERFSAEFPKEGPSILRIQQVVRGDSAAYFCASSPRTGGKETQYFGPGTRLLVL.